This T cell receptor beta chain came from a study of blood T cell repertoires in COVID-19. The CDR3 extends over 20 amino acids. Germline-derived CDR1 and CDR2 are SQVTM and ANQGSEA. The V gene end was trimmed by 5 bases and the J gene end by 0 bases; junction bases not matched to a gene: 20. Only in-frame clones appear in the TCRdb table, and some are missing; sequencing was by immunoSEQ multiplex PCR. The table includes some 17,000 clones, roughly nine tenths detected once. The clonotype originates from a man aged 45-65 years with active COVID-19. The V and J genes are TRBV29-1 and TRBJ2-1; 9 bases are a match to TRBD2. Sequencing used peripheral blood. The CDR3 region has the DNA TGCAGCGTTAGGGGGAACGGGCGGCTAGCGGGAAAAAGCTCCTACAATGAGCAGTTCTTC. This codes for CSVRGNGRLAGKSSYNEQFF.